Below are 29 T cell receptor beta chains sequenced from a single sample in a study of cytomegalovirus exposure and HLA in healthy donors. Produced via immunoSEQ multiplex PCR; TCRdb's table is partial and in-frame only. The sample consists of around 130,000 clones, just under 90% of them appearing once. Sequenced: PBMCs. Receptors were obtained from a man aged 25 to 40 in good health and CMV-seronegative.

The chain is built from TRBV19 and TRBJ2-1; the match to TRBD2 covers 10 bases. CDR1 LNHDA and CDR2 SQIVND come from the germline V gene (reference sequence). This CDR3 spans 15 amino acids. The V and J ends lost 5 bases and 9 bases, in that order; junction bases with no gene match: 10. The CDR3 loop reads CASSLGSGGLFEQFF. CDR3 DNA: TGTGCCAGTAGTCTGGGTAGCGGGGGGCTTTTTGAGCAGTTCTTC.

CDR3 nucleotides: TGCGCCAGCAGCGAGGGAGGTGGTTCACCCCTCCACTTT. Translation gives CASSEGGGSPLHF. The chain has TRBV5-1 and TRBJ1-6; D not certain. Germline V gene data show CDR1 as SGHRS and CDR2 as YFSETQ. Trimming left V 4 bases short and J 9 bases short, with 11 bases between. This CDR3 is 13 amino acids long.

Written as DNA, the CDR3 is TGTGCCGGTCCTGAGGACAGGGCTATCTACGAGCAGTACTTC. Translating it yields CAGPEDRAIYEQYF. V is TRBV2 and J is TRBJ2-7, with TRBD1 identical over 8 bases. This CDR3 contains 14 residues. The V and J ends lost 11 bases and 3 bases, in that order; junction bases with no gene match: 12. Germline lookup yields CDR1 SNHLY and CDR2 FYNNEI.

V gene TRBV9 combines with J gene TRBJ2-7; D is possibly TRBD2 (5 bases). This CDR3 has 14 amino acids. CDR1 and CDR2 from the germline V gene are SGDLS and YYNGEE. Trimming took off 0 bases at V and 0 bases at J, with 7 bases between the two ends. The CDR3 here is CASSVDGISYEQYF. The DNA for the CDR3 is TGTGCCAGCAGCGTAGACGGGATCTCCTACGAGCAGTACTTC.

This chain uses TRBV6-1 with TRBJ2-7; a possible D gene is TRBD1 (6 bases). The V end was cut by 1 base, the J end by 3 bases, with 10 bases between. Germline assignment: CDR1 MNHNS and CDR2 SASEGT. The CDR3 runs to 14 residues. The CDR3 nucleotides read TGTGCCAGCAGTGAAGATTACAGGGTCTACGAGCAGTACTTC. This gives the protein CASSEDYRVYEQYF.

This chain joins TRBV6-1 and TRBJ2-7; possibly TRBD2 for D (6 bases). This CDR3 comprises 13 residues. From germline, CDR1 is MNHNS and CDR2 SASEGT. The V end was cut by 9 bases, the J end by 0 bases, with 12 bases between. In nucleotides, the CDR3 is TGTGCCAGTCAGGCGGGGCCCTCCTACGAGCAGTACTTC. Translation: CASQAGPSYEQYF.

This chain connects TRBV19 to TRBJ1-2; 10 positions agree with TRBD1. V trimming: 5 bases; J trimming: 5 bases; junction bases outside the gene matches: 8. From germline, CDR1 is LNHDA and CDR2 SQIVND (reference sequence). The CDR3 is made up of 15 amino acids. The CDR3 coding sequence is TGTGCCAGTAGTGCCCGGACAGGGGGGTTATATGGCTACACCTTC. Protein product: CASSARTGGLYGYTF.

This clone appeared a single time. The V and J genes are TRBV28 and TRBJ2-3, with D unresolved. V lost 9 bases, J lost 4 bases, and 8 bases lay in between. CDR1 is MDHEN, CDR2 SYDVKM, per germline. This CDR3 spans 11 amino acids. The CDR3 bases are TGTGCCAGTCTTCGCGCAGATACGCAGTATTTT. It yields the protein CASLRADTQYF. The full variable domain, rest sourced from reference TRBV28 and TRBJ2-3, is DVKVTQSSRYLVKRTGEKVFLECVQDMDHENMFWYRQDPGLGLRLIYFSYDVKMKEKGDIPEGYSVSREKKERFSLILESASTNQTSMYLCASLRADTQYFGPGTRLTVL.

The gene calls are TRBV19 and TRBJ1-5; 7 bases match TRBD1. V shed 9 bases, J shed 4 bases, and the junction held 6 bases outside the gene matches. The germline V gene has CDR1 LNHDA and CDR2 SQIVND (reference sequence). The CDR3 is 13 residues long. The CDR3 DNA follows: TGTGCCAGCAGAGACAGGGTAAATCAGCCCCAGCATTTT. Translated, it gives CASRDRVNQPQHF.

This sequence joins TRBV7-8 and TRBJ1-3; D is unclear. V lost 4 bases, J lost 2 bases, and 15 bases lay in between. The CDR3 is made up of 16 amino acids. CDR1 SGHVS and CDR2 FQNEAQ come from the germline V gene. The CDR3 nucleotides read TGTGCCAGCAGCTACCTCCTTGACTCAACTGGAAACACCATATATTTT. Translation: CASSYLLDSTGNTIYF.

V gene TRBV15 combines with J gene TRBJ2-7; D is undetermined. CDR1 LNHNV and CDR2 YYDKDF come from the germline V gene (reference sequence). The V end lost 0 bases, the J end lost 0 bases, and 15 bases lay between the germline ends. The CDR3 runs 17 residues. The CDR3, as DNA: TGTGCCACCAGCAGAGATCCCGCGACATTTTCCTCCTACGAGCAGTACTTC. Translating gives CATSRDPATFSSYEQYF.

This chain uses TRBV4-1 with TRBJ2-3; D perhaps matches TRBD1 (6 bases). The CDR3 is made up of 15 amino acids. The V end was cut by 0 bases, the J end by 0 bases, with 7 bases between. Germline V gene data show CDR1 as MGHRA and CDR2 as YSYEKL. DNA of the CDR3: TGCGCCAGCAGCCAAGAAGACAGGAGCACAGATACGCAGTATTTT. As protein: CASSQEDRSTDTQYF.

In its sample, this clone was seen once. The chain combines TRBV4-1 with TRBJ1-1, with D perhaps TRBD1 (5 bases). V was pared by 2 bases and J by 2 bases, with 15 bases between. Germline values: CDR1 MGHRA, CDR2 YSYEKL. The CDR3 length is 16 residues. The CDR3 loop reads CASSQQTLTVNTEAFF. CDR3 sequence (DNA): TGCGCCAGCAGCCAACAAACTTTGACAGTTAACACTGAAGCTTTCTTT.

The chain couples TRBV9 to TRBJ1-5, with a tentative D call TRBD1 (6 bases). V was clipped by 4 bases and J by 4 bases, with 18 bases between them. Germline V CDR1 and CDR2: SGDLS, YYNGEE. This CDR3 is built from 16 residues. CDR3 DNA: TGTGCCAGCAGCCCCAGTAGTGGGACAAGTAATCAGCCCCAGCATTTT. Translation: CASSPSSGTSNQPQHF. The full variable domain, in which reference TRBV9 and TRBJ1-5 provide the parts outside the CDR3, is DSGVTQTPKHLITATGQRVTLRCSPRSGDLSVYWYQQSLDQGLQFLIQYYNGEERAKGNILERFSAQQFPDLHSELNLSSLELGDSALYFCASSPSSGTSNQPQHFGDGTRLSIL.

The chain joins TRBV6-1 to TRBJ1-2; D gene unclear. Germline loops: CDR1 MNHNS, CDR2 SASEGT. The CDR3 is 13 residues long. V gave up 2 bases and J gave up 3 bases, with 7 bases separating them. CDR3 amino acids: CASSEQADYGYTF. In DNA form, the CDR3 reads TGTGCCAGCAGTGAACAGGCTGACTATGGCTACACCTTC.

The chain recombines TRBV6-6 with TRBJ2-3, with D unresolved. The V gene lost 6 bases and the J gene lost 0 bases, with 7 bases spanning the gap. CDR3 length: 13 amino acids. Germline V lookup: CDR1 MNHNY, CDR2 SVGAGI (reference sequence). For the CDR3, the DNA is TGTGCCAGCAGACCCACTAGCACAGATACGCAGTATTTT. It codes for CASRPTSTDTQYF.

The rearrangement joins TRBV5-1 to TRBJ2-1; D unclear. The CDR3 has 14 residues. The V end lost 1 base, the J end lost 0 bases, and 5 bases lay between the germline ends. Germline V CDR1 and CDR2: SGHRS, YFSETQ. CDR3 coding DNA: TGCGCCAGCAGCTTGTATTCCTCCTACAATGAGCAGTTCTTC. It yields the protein CASSLYSSYNEQFF.

CDR3 bases: TGTGCCAGCAGTGATGGCAACTCTGGAAACACCATATATTTT. Translation: CASSDGNSGNTIYF. V gene TRBV6-4 combines with J gene TRBJ1-3, with D uncertain. Germline V gene sequence: CDR1 MRHNA, CDR2 SNTAGT. The CDR3 has 14 residues. The V end was cut by 3 bases, the J end by 0 bases, with 6 bases between.

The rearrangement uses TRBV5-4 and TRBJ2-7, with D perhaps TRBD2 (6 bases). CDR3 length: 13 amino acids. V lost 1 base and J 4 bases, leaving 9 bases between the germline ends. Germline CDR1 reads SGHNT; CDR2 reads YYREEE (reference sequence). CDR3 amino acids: CASSLRGSYEQYF. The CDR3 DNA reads TGTGCCAGCAGCTTGCGGGGGTCATACGAGCAGTACTTC.

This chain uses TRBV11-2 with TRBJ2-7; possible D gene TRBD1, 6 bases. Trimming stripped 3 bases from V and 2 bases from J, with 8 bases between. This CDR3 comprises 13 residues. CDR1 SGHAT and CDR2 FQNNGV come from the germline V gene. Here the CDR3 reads CASSLDRTYEQYF. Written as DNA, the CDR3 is TGTGCCAGCAGCTTGGACAGAACCTACGAGCAGTACTTC. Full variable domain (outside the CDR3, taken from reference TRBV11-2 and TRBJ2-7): EAGVAQSPRYKIIEKRQSVAFWCNPISGHATLYWYQQILGQGPKLLIQFQNNGVVDDSQLPKDRFSAERLKGVDSTLKIQPAKLEDSAVYLCASSLDRTYEQYFGPGTRLTVT.

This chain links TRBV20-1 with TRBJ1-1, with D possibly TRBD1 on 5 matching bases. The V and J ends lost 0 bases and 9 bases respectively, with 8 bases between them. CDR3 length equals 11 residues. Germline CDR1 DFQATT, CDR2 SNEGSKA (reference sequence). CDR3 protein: CSARDDSKAFF. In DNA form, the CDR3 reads TGCAGTGCTAGAGACGACAGTAAAGCTTTCTTT.

This CDR3 reads CASSLPSRAGITDTQYF. The CDR3 region has the DNA TGTGCCAGCAGCTTACCCTCCCGTGCGGGGATCACAGATACGCAGTATTTT. The chain links TRBV7-9 to TRBJ2-3; TRBD2 might be the D (6 bases). The CDR3 loop spans 17 amino acids. V was cut by 2 bases and J by 2 bases, with 17 bases left in between. Germline V gene sequence: CDR1 SEHNR, CDR2 FQNEAQ (reference sequence).

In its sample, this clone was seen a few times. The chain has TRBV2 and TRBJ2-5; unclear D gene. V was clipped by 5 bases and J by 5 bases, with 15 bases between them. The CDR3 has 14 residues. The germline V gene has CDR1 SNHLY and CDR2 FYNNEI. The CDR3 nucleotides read TGTGCCAGCAGTTTGGAACAGCTCCCGGAGACCCAGTACTTC. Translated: CASSLEQLPETQYF.

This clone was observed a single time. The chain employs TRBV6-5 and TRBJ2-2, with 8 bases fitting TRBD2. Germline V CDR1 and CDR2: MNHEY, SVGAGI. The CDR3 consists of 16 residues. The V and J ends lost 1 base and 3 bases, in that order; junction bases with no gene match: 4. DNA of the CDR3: TGTGCCAGCAGTTACTTCGGGGGGGAGGACACCGGGGAGCTGTTTTTT. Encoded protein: CASSYFGGEDTGELFF.

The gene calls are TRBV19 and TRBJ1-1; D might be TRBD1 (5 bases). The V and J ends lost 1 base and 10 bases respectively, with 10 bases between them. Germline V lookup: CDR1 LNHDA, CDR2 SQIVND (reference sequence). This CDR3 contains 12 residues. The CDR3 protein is CASSIGGGVAFF. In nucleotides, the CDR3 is TGTGCCAGTAGTATAGGTGGGGGGGTAGCTTTCTTT.

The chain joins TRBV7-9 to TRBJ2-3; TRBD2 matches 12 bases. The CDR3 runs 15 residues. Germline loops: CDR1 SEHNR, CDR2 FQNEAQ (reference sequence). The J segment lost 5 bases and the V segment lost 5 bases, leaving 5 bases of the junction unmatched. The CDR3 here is CASSLGLAGIDTQYF. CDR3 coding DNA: TGTGCCAGCAGCCTTGGACTAGCGGGGATAGATACGCAGTATTTT.

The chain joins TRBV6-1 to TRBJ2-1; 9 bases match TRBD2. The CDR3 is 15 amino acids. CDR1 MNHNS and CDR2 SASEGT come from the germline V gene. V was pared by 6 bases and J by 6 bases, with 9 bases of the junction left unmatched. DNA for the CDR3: TGTGCCAGCAGGAATAGCGGGGGAAACTTCAATGAGCAGTTCTTC. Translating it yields CASRNSGGNFNEQFF.

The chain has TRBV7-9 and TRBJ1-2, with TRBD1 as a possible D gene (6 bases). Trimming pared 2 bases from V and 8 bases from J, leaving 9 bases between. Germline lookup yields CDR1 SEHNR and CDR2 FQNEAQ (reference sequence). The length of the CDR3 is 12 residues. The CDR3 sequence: CASSLMGAGYTF. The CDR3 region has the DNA TGTGCCAGCAGCTTAATGGGGGCGGGCTACACCTTC.

The DNA for the CDR3 is TGTGCCAGCAGCGTAGCGCCGGGACAGGGCTACTATGGCTACACCTTC. The encoded protein is CASSVAPGQGYYGYTF. The chain combines TRBV9 with TRBJ1-2, with TRBD1 matching over 9 bases. This CDR3 contains 16 residues. Germline V gene lookup returns CDR1 SGDLS and CDR2 YYNGEE. V lost 0 bases and J lost 3; bases outside the gene matches: 6.